This T cell receptor (beta chain) is drawn from a study of neurological immune-mediated disorders. Study outcomes and limitations: The multiple sclerosis repertoire cluster had no clinical or MRI correlate.

This clonotype was seen many times. What it binds is not known. Every sequencing run gave over 170 million TCR-beta sequences, taken from 15-18 subjects. Each CDR3 protein is one row after TCRdb ran MiXCR on the 5' RACE reads. The sample records about 55,000 distinct CDR3 sequences, roughly 4.3% being singletons. Sequencing was done on a sample of PBMCs. The receptor's source is a man aged 50 to 60 with multiple sclerosis.

The CDR3 spells CASSYHLLGVADTQYF. The CDR3 bases are TGTGCCAGCAGCTACCACCTATTAGGGGTGGCAGATACGCAGTATTTT. The V and J genes are TRBV7-3 and TRBJ2-3; possibly TRBD1 for D (5 bases). CDR1 and CDR2 (germline): SGHTA, FQGTGA. V lost 4 bases and J lost 4, with 18 bases in between. The CDR3 is 16 amino acids.